A selection of T cell receptor beta chains follows, all from one sample in a study of T-cell reconstitution after alpha-beta-depleted transplantation in children. TCRdb reprocessed the PCR reads via MiXCR and lists one record per CDR3 protein. The sample includes hundreds of thousands of distinct CDR3 sequences, 15% to 20% of them seen just once. The sequencing here drew on PBMCs from the stem cell graft donor, taken from the stem cell graft. All receptors derive from a human donor who donated a stem cell graft to a child with acute myeloid leukemia. The CDR3 runs from the conserved cysteine through the conserved F or W. Each record gives: J gene, V gene, D gene, clone size, CDR3 DNA, CDR3 protein. The D gene is left open where the match is weak. Clone size, where shown, is once, few, many, or a class for clones that have expanded.

TRBJ2-2 TRBV6-5 . . TGTGCCAGCAGTTCCCCCGAAGGGGAGCTGTTTTTT CASSSPEGELFF
TRBJ2-7 TRBV6-5 TRBD1 many TGTGCCAGCAGTTACCAGGGGGAGTTCATTTACGAGCAGTACTTC CASSYQGEFIYEQYF
TRBJ1-6 TRBV5-1 . few TGCGCCAGCAGCTTGACAGGGTACAATTCACCCCTCCACTTT CASSLTGYNSPLHF
TRBJ2-7 TRBV7-2 TRBD1 . TGTGCCAGCAGCTTAGGTATCGGACAGGCGGCCTACGAGCAGTACTTC CASSLGIGQAAYEQYF
TRBJ2-6 TRBV6-1 . . TGTGCCAGCAAGGAGGGGGTTCTCCTCTCTGGGGCCAACGTCCTGACTTTC CASKEGVLLSGANVLTF
TRBJ1-1 TRBV12-3/TRBV12-4 TRBD1 . TGTGCCAGCAGCCTGGACAGGGCTTACCATGAAGCTTTCTTT CASSLDRAYHEAFF
TRBJ2-1 TRBV5-4 . many TGTGCCAGCAGCCCCCCGGAGCGGAATATCTACAATGAGCAGTTCTTC CASSPPERNIYNEQFF
TRBJ1-4 TRBV7-2 TRBD1 . TGTGCCAGCAGCATGGGACAGGGTGAAAAACTGTTTTTT CASSMGQGEKLFF
TRBJ2-1 TRBV4-3 . many TGCGCCAGCAGCCAAGTGGGGAATGAGCAGTTCTTC CASSQVGNEQFF
TRBJ2-7 TRBV6-1 . . TGTGCCAGCAGTCTTAACTCGGGTTCCTACGAGCAGTACTTC CASSLNSGSYEQYF
TRBJ1-5 TRBV29-1 TRBD1 many TGCAGCGTTGGTGACAGGGCAGGCAATCAGCCCCAGCATTTT CSVGDRAGNQPQHF
TRBJ2-7 TRBV20-1 . . TGCAGTGCCATCAGGGGGGACTCCTCCTACGAGCAGTACTTC CSAIRGDSSYEQYF
TRBJ2-5 TRBV7-9 . few TGTGCCAGCAGCCCCCAGACAGATTACCAAGAGACCCAGTACTTC CASSPQTDYQETQYF
TRBJ1-2 TRBV20-1 . many TGCAGTGCTGCCCCGGACGGACCAGACTATGGCTACACCTTC CSAAPDGPDYGYTF
TRBJ2-1 TRBV7-9 TRBD2 . TGTGCCAGCAGCTACGGACTAGAGATAGGTGAGCAGTTCTTC CASSYGLEIGEQFF
TRBJ1-2 TRBV4-2 TRBD1 many TGTGCCAGCAGCCAAGGGACAGGATATGGCTACACCTTC CASSQGTGYGYTF
TRBJ1-1 TRBV7-8 . few TGTGCCAGCAACCCTGTCGGAGGAACTGAAGCTTTCTTT CASNPVGGTEAFF
TRBJ1-6 TRBV5-1 . few TGCGCCAGCAGCTTTTCGACCGGGGGGGGTTCACCCCTCCACTTT CASSFSTGGGSPLHF
TRBJ2-2 TRBV4-3 TRBD2 many TGCGCCAGCAGCCACAGCGGGGGGCGAAACACCGGGGAGCTGTTTTTT CASSHSGGRNTGELFF
TRBJ1-1 TRBV6-5 . many TGTGCCAGCAGTTACTCGAGGGGGGGCACTGAAGCTTTCTTT CASSYSRGGTEAFF
TRBJ2-1 TRBV6-4 . few TGTGCCAGCAGTGACTCGATAGGGTTTAACTACAATGAGCAGTTCTTC CASSDSIGFNYNEQFF
TRBJ2-1 TRBV15 . many TGTGCCACCAGCAGAGATCGGCTTTCTTACAATGAGCAGTTCTTC CATSRDRLSYNEQFF
TRBJ2-2 TRBV20-1 TRBD2 . TGCAGTGCTAGAGTCTTAGCGGGGGGGTCCGGGGAGCTGTTTTTT CSARVLAGGSGELFF
TRBJ1-2 TRBV5-1 . many TGCGCCAGCAGCTCGGGGGTTAGCAGGGAGGATGGAGGCTACACCTTC CASSSGVSREDGGYTF
TRBJ2-2 TRBV7-9 . . TGTGCCAGCAGCCCTGGGGGCCCCTCGAGGACCGGGGAGCTGTTTTTT CASSPGGPSRTGELFF
TRBJ2-3 TRBV9 . . TGTGCCAGCACCGGAAGCAGCGGCACAGATACGCAGTATTTT CASTGSSGTDTQYF
TRBJ2-1 TRBV27 . . TGTGCCAGCAGTTTATCGGGGACCAATGAGCAGTTCTTC CASSLSGTNEQFF
TRBJ2-1 TRBV11-2 TRBD2 . TGTGCCAGCAGCTTAGGGGTCGTTGGGACTAGCGGGGGTTGGTACAATGAGCAGTTCTTC CASSLGVVGTSGGWYNEQFF
TRBJ2-3 TRBV7-2 . few TGTGCCAGCAGCTTAGGGCTTCAAAGAGATACGCAGTATTTT CASSLGLQRDTQYF
TRBJ1-1 TRBV6-2/TRBV6-3 . . TGTGCCAGCAGCCGTAGGGCGGTCGACACTGAAGCTTTCTTT CASSRRAVDTEAFF
TRBJ2-7 TRBV9 . many TGTGCCAGCAGCGTAGGGTCTCGTTCCGCCTACGAGCAGTACTTC CASSVGSRSAYEQYF
TRBJ2-7 TRBV7-9 . . TGTGCCAGCAGCTTGTGGCAGGGGAGAGAGCAGTACTTC CASSLWQGREQYF
TRBJ1-1 TRBV27 . few TGTGCCAGCAGTGGGGCAGGAGGAATCACTGAAGCTTTCTTT CASSGAGGITEAFF
TRBJ2-5 TRBV20-1 . few TGCAGTGCTAGAGATCAGGGGGGGGTAGCCCAAGAGACCCAGTACTTC CSARDQGGVAQETQYF
TRBJ1-5 TRBV7-3 . many TGTGCCAGCAGCGGAGGGAAGGGGAAGGATCAGCCCCAGCATTTT CASSGGKGKDQPQHF
TRBJ1-4 TRBV5-1 . few TGCGCCAGCAGCTTGATTTCCAGGGACGGTGAAAAACTGTTTTTT CASSLISRDGEKLFF
TRBJ2-7 TRBV20-1 TRBD1 many TGCAGTGCTAGACCCGACAGGGACTACGAGCAGTACTTC CSARPDRDYEQYF
TRBJ2-4 TRBV20-1 TRBD1 . TGCAGTGCTAGGGACACAGGGGTTGGAAACATTCAGTACTTC CSARDTGVGNIQYF
TRBJ2-3 TRBV29-1 . many TGCAGCACCTCCGCCCAGTATTTT CSTSAQYF
TRBJ2-7 TRBV7-2 . . TGTGCCAGCAGCCCATCGGTCGCTACCTACGAGCAGTACTTC CASSPSVATYEQYF
TRBJ2-3 TRBV20-1 . many TGCAGTGCCGCCGGGACCAACACAGATACGCAGTATTTT CSAAGTNTDTQYF
TRBJ2-7 TRBV5-1 . many TGCGCCAGCAGCTTGAGGGAAGGCAGCTACGAGCAGTACTTC CASSLREGSYEQYF
TRBJ2-7 TRBV6-1 . few TGTGCCAGCAGTGGGGGACCAACCTACGAGCAGTACTTC CASSGGPTYEQYF
TRBJ2-7 TRBV12-3/TRBV12-4 . many TGTGCCAGCAGTCGAAAGTACGAGCAGTACTTC CASSRKYEQYF
TRBJ2-5 TRBV20-1 . many TGCAGTGCTGGGCGCGGGGTTGAAGAGACCCAGTACTTC CSAGRGVEETQYF
TRBJ2-1 TRBV5-5 . many TGTGCCAGCACCCTGACAGATACGTTCCTTAGTGAGCAGTTCTTC CASTLTDTFLSEQFF
TRBJ2-6 TRBV20-1 TRBD2 many TGCAGTGCTAGACTCCAGCGGGGGGCCGACTCTGGGGCCAACGTCCTGACTTTC CSARLQRGADSGANVLTF
TRBJ1-1 TRBV18 . . TGTGCCAGCTCTCCCCAGGATTGGGAGGGGACTGAAGCTTTCTTT CASSPQDWEGTEAFF
TRBJ2-6 TRBV5-1 . few TGCGCCAGCAGCGTTTACTCTGGGGCCAACGTCCTGACTTTC CASSVYSGANVLTF
TRBJ2-5 TRBV7-9 . few TGTGCCAGCAGCTTAGTGTTGGCGTACCAAGAGACCCAGTACTTC CASSLVLAYQETQYF
TRBJ2-1 TRBV6-2/TRBV6-3 TRBD1 . TGTGCCAGCAGCAGACGGGACAGGGTGAACAATGAGCAGTTCTTC CASSRRDRVNNEQFF
TRBJ1-1 TRBV20-1 . many TGCAGTGCTAAGGGGATGGCAGGGGCCACTGAAGCTTTCTTT CSAKGMAGATEAFF
TRBJ2-1 TRBV20-1 . many TGCAGTGCTAGGGTGCCAGAGGTCAATGAGCAGTTCTTC CSARVPEVNEQFF
TRBJ1-1 TRBV6-5 . many TGTGCCAGCAGTTACTCGCGGGCTTTGAACACTGAAGCTTTCTTT CASSYSRALNTEAFF